This is a list of T cell receptor beta chains from one sample in a study of cytomegalovirus exposure and HLA in healthy donors. Sequenced by immunoSEQ multiplex PCR; TCRdb stores in-frame clones only, minus some. The sample has more than 150,000 clones, approximately 85% seen once. Sequenced material: PBMCs. All receptors derive from a man younger than 35 in good health and CMV-seropositive. The CDR3 runs from the conserved cysteine through the conserved F or W. The D gene is left open where the match is weak. Clone size is not always given. Where it is, it says once, few, many or a class for expanded clones.

CDR3 length: 15; J gene: TRBJ1-1; V gene: TRBV5-1; clone size: -; D gene: -; CDR3 DNA: TGCGCCAGCAGCGCCGCGGGCGGGGGATCCACTGAAGCTTTCTTT; CDR3 protein: CASSAAGGGSTEAFF
CDR3 length: 14; J gene: TRBJ2-7; V gene: TRBV19; clone size: -; D gene: -; CDR3 DNA: TGTGCCAGTAGTCTGGACAGTACCTCCTACGAGCAGTACTTC; CDR3 protein: CASSLDSTSYEQYF
CDR3 length: 13; J gene: TRBJ2-5; V gene: TRBV5-5; clone size: -; D gene: TRBD1; CDR3 DNA: TGTGCCAGCAGCACCGGACAGGAAGAGACCCAGTACTTC; CDR3 protein: CASSTGQEETQYF
CDR3 length: 14; J gene: TRBJ1-1; V gene: TRBV11-1; clone size: -; D gene: TRBD1; CDR3 DNA: TGTGCCAGCAGCAGAACAGGGGGGAACACTGAAGCTTTCTTT; CDR3 protein: CASSRTGGNTEAFF
CDR3 length: 13; J gene: TRBJ2-1; V gene: TRBV25-1; clone size: -; D gene: -; CDR3 DNA: TGTGCCAGCACCACACCTAGAAACAATGAGCAGTTCTTC; CDR3 protein: CASTTPRNNEQFF
CDR3 length: 13; J gene: TRBJ1-2; V gene: TRBV9; clone size: -; D gene: -; CDR3 DNA: TGTGCCAGCAGCGTAGCTACAGATTCCGGGGGCACCTTC; CDR3 protein: CASSVATDSGGTF
CDR3 length: 17; J gene: TRBJ1-6; V gene: TRBV5-6; clone size: -; D gene: -; CDR3 DNA: TGTGCCAGCAGCAGGGGGACCGCGGGTTCCTATAATTCACCCCTCCACTTT; CDR3 protein: CASSRGTAGSYNSPLHF
CDR3 length: 15; J gene: TRBJ1-4; V gene: TRBV30; clone size: -; D gene: -; CDR3 DNA: TGTGCCTGGAGCCCGCCGGGTCTGAGGCGGGAAAAACTGTTTTTT; CDR3 protein: CAWSPPGLRREKLFF
CDR3 length: 13; J gene: TRBJ2-5; V gene: TRBV19; clone size: -; D gene: -; CDR3 DNA: TGTGCCAGTAGTATTGCGGCCCACGAGACCCAGTACTTC; CDR3 protein: CASSIAAHETQYF
CDR3 length: 15; J gene: TRBJ1-1; V gene: TRBV6-1; clone size: -; D gene: -; CDR3 DNA: TGTGCCAGCAGATACAGGGTTCTTGGGGACACTGAAGCTTTCTTT; CDR3 protein: CASRYRVLGDTEAFF
CDR3 length: 17; J gene: TRBJ2-4; V gene: TRBV19; clone size: -; D gene: TRBD1; CDR3 DNA: TGTGCCAGTAGTATGAGGGGACAGAGGGGGGCCAAAAACATTCAGTACTTC; CDR3 protein: CASSMRGQRGAKNIQYF
CDR3 length: 16; J gene: TRBJ2-3; V gene: TRBV5-1; clone size: -; D gene: -; CDR3 DNA: TGCGCCAGCAGCTTGGGGCAGGGTAACCCCATGGATACGCAGTATTTT; CDR3 protein: CASSLGQGNPMDTQYF
CDR3 length: 15; J gene: TRBJ1-4; V gene: TRBV5-6; clone size: once; D gene: -; CDR3 DNA: TGTGCCAGCAGCCTCTCCGGGGGTCCGAATGAAAAACTGTTTTTT; CDR3 protein: CASSLSGGPNEKLFF
CDR3 length: 13; J gene: TRBJ2-7; V gene: TRBV9; clone size: -; D gene: -; CDR3 DNA: TGTGCCAGCAGGTCCGACAGTTCCTACGAGCAGTACTTC; CDR3 protein: CASRSDSSYEQYF
CDR3 length: 17; J gene: TRBJ2-5; V gene: TRBV4-2; clone size: -; D gene: TRBD2; CDR3 DNA: TGTGCCAGCAGCCAAGACAAGGCTAGCGGGCTACAAGAGACCCAGTACTTC; CDR3 protein: CASSQDKASGLQETQYF
CDR3 length: 14; J gene: TRBJ2-3; V gene: TRBV10-3; clone size: -; D gene: TRBD1; CDR3 DNA: TGTGCCATCAGGCTAGGGGGCGGCACAGATACGCAGTATTTT; CDR3 protein: CAIRLGGGTDTQYF
CDR3 length: 15; J gene: TRBJ2-7; V gene: TRBV7-2; clone size: -; D gene: -; CDR3 DNA: TGTGCCAGCTATAAAGGCAGGGAAGAGTCCTACGAGCAGTACTTC; CDR3 protein: CASYKGREESYEQYF
CDR3 length: 15; J gene: TRBJ2-3; V gene: TRBV5-1; clone size: -; D gene: TRBD2; CDR3 DNA: TGCGCCAGCAGCTTGTGGCGGGGGAGCACAGATACGCAGTATTTT; CDR3 protein: CASSLWRGSTDTQYF
CDR3 length: 14; J gene: TRBJ1-1; V gene: TRBV29-1; clone size: few; D gene: TRBD1; CDR3 DNA: TGCAGCGCTACAGGGGAGTCAATGAACACTGAAGCTTTCTTT; CDR3 protein: CSATGESMNTEAFF
CDR3 length: 15; J gene: TRBJ1-1; V gene: TRBV5-1; clone size: -; D gene: TRBD1; CDR3 DNA: TGCGCCAGCAGCATAGACAGGGGGATGGGGACTGAAGCTTTCTTT; CDR3 protein: CASSIDRGMGTEAFF
CDR3 length: 16; J gene: TRBJ2-5; V gene: TRBV5-1; clone size: -; D gene: -; CDR3 DNA: TGCGCCAGCAGCTTGGCGGGACTCGGCCCACAAGAGACCCAGTACTTC; CDR3 protein: CASSLAGLGPQETQYF
CDR3 length: 11; J gene: TRBJ2-5; V gene: TRBV18; clone size: -; D gene: -; CDR3 DNA: TGTGCCAGCTCGTCGTCGGAGACCCAGTACTTC; CDR3 protein: CASSSSETQYF
CDR3 length: 15; J gene: TRBJ2-4; V gene: TRBV27; clone size: -; D gene: -; CDR3 DNA: TGTGCCAGCAGCTCCCGGGGGATTAGCGAGAACATTCAGTACTTC; CDR3 protein: CASSSRGISENIQYF
CDR3 length: 15; J gene: TRBJ1-4; V gene: TRBV19; clone size: few; D gene: TRBD1; CDR3 DNA: TGTGCCAGTAGGGGGACAGGTGCAACTAATGAAAAACTGTTTTTT; CDR3 protein: CASRGTGATNEKLFF
CDR3 length: 12; J gene: TRBJ1-2; V gene: TRBV7-2; clone size: -; D gene: -; CDR3 DNA: TGTGCCAGCAGCTTCTGGGAGGATGGCTACACCTTC; CDR3 protein: CASSFWEDGYTF
CDR3 length: 15; J gene: TRBJ1-1; V gene: TRBV6-6; clone size: -; D gene: TRBD1; CDR3 DNA: TGTGCCAGCAGTTACACCGGGACAGGGGGCACTGAAGCTTTCTTT; CDR3 protein: CASSYTGTGGTEAFF
CDR3 length: 11; J gene: TRBJ1-1; V gene: TRBV19; clone size: -; D gene: -; CDR3 DNA: TGTGCCGCCCGGGGGAACACTGAAGCTTTCTTT; CDR3 protein: CAARGNTEAFF
CDR3 length: 16; J gene: TRBJ1-5; V gene: TRBV12-1; clone size: -; D gene: -; CDR3 DNA: TGTGCCAGCAGCTTTGCAGCGGGGGGGAAGGATCAGCCCCAGCATTTT; CDR3 protein: CASSFAAGGKDQPQHF
CDR3 length: 17; J gene: TRBJ2-7; V gene: TRBV2; clone size: -; D gene: TRBD1; CDR3 DNA: TGTGCCAGCCTGGGTGGGGACAGGGGTTTTCTACCCTACGAGCAGTACTTC; CDR3 protein: CASLGGDRGFLPYEQYF
CDR3 length: 18; J gene: TRBJ1-6; V gene: TRBV19; clone size: -; D gene: -; CDR3 DNA: TGTGCCAGTAGCACAACGTGGCAGGGTAGCTCCTATAATTCACCCCTCCACTTT; CDR3 protein: CASSTTWQGSSYNSPLHF
CDR3 length: 13; J gene: TRBJ1-6; V gene: TRBV5-1; clone size: -; D gene: TRBD1; CDR3 DNA: TGCGCCAGCAGAACAGGGGAGAATTCACCCCTCCACTTT; CDR3 protein: CASRTGENSPLHF
CDR3 length: 14; J gene: TRBJ1-3; V gene: TRBV30; clone size: once; D gene: -; CDR3 DNA: TGTGCCTGGCTTGGGGCCGGCTCTGGAAACACCATATATTTT; CDR3 protein: CAWLGAGSGNTIYF
CDR3 length: 16; J gene: TRBJ2-5; V gene: TRBV14; clone size: -; D gene: TRBD2; CDR3 DNA: TGTGCCAGCAGCCAAGCGAGCGGGGGGTTCTGGGAGACCCAGTACTTC; CDR3 protein: CASSQASGGFWETQYF
CDR3 length: 14; J gene: TRBJ1-6; V gene: TRBV19; clone size: -; D gene: TRBD1; CDR3 DNA: TGTGCCAGTAGTCGGACAGGGGGAAATTCACCCCTCCACTTT; CDR3 protein: CASSRTGGNSPLHF
CDR3 length: 13; J gene: TRBJ2-1; V gene: TRBV10-3; clone size: -; D gene: TRBD1; CDR3 DNA: TGTGCCGCCAACAGGGGACAAGACAATGAGCAGTTCTTC; CDR3 protein: CAANRGQDNEQFF
CDR3 length: 14; J gene: TRBJ1-5; V gene: TRBV2; clone size: -; D gene: -; CDR3 DNA: TGTGCCAGCAGTGCCACATTCAGCAATCAGCCCCAGCATTTT; CDR3 protein: CASSATFSNQPQHF
CDR3 length: 15; J gene: TRBJ2-2; V gene: TRBV9; clone size: -; D gene: TRBD2; CDR3 DNA: TGTGCCAGCAGCGCCGGGGGGGCGTTCACCGGGGAGCTGTTTTTT; CDR3 protein: CASSAGGAFTGELFF
CDR3 length: 15; J gene: TRBJ2-2; V gene: TRBV9; clone size: -; D gene: TRBD1; CDR3 DNA: TGTGCCAGCAGCGTAGGGGACAGGAGCACCGGGGAGCTGTTTTTT; CDR3 protein: CASSVGDRSTGELFF
CDR3 length: 16; J gene: TRBJ1-2; V gene: TRBV11-1; clone size: -; D gene: TRBD1; CDR3 DNA: TGTGCCAGCAGCTCAGACGGTCCGGGACAGGTCTATGGCTACACCTTC; CDR3 protein: CASSSDGPGQVYGYTF
CDR3 length: 14; J gene: TRBJ1-5; V gene: TRBV7-2; clone size: -; D gene: -; CDR3 DNA: TGTGCCAGCAGCCGACCGGGGGGCAATCAGCCCCAGCATTTT; CDR3 protein: CASSRPGGNQPQHF
CDR3 length: 15; J gene: TRBJ1-2; V gene: TRBV7-9; clone size: -; D gene: TRBD1; CDR3 DNA: TGTGCCAGCAGCAGGGGGACAGGGGAGGCCTATGGCTACACCTTC; CDR3 protein: CASSRGTGEAYGYTF
CDR3 length: 17; J gene: TRBJ2-3; V gene: TRBV5-4; clone size: once; D gene: TRBD2; CDR3 DNA: TGTGCCAGCAGTCGGAGGGTAGCGGGGGGACGGGGAGATACGCAGTATTTT; CDR3 protein: CASSRRVAGGRGDTQYF
CDR3 length: 16; J gene: TRBJ2-3; V gene: TRBV6-5; clone size: -; D gene: TRBD1; CDR3 DNA: TGTGCCAGCAGTTACTCTCCAGGGGGCGGCACAGATACGCAGTATTTT; CDR3 protein: CASSYSPGGGTDTQYF
CDR3 length: 13; J gene: TRBJ1-5; V gene: TRBV13; clone size: few; D gene: -; CDR3 DNA: TGTGCCAGCAGCTTACAGAGCAATCAGCCCCAGCATTTT; CDR3 protein: CASSLQSNQPQHF
CDR3 length: 18; J gene: TRBJ1-6; V gene: TRBV2; clone size: -; D gene: -; CDR3 DNA: TGTGCCAGTTCCACCGATCGCCTACAGGGTGGGCGTCATTCACCCCTCCACTTT; CDR3 protein: CASSTDRLQGGRHSPLHF
CDR3 length: 14; J gene: TRBJ1-6; V gene: TRBV10-3; clone size: -; D gene: -; CDR3 DNA: TGTGCCATCAGCGGGGACAAGGCCAATTCACCCCTCCACTTT; CDR3 protein: CAISGDKANSPLHF
CDR3 length: 14; J gene: TRBJ2-3; V gene: TRBV6-5; clone size: -; D gene: -; CDR3 DNA: TGTGCCAGCACCTCGCGGGTTAGCACAGATACGCAGTATTTT; CDR3 protein: CASTSRVSTDTQYF